The 28 T cell receptor beta chains presented below share a single source sample, sequenced in a study of CD8 T cells in Susac syndrome. With random hexamers, roughly 0.45 to 1 ug RNA was reverse transcribed. Via MiXCR, TCRdb re-called the immunoSEQ multiplex PCR reads, giving one row per CDR3 protein. The sample records 200,000 or so distinct CDR3 sequences, approximately 94% being singletons. The sample was CD4+ T cells from PBMCs. The receptor set was obtained from a human donor with multiple sclerosis.

The chain joins TRBV2 to TRBJ2-3; a weak D match, TRBD2 (6 bases). This CDR3 comprises 17 residues. CDR1 is SNHLY and CDR2 is FYNNEI in the germline V gene. V lost 1 base to trimming and J lost 3 bases, with 17 bases between them. This CDR3 reads CASSEGRTTLLTDTQYF. CDR3 DNA: TGTGCCAGCAGTGAAGGTCGGACTACCCTCCTAACAGATACGCAGTATTTT.

The chain is built from TRBV12-3 or TRBV12-4 and TRBJ2-1; 12 bases are shared with TRBD2. Unmatched junction bases numbered 8, after V lost 6 bases and J lost 5 bases. This CDR3 has 16 residues. This chain's CDR3 is CASSPRGLAGNNEQFF. CDR3 DNA sequence: TGTGCCAGCAGCCCTCGGGGACTAGCGGGTAACAATGAGCAGTTCTTC.

The chain carries TRBV18 and TRBJ2-6; D is undetermined. Germline assignment: CDR1 KGHSH and CDR2 LQKENI. This CDR3 spans 14 amino acids. Trimming removed 3 bases from V and 3 bases from J, with 6 bases in between. CDR3 coding DNA: TGTGCCAGCTCACCGAGCTTTGGGGCCAACGTCCTGACTTTC. Protein product: CASSPSFGANVLTF.

This chain joins TRBV27 and TRBJ2-7; D gene unclear. CDR1 and CDR2 (germline): MNHEY, SMNVEV (reference sequence). This CDR3 is built from 12 residues. V was shortened by 7 bases and J by 4 bases, with 11 bases between the two germline ends. The CDR3 nucleotides are TGTGCCAGCAAGAGAGGCGATTACGAGCAGTACTTC. Translated: CASKRGDYEQYF.

The rearrangement links TRBV20-1 to TRBJ2-7, with 7 bases matching TRBD1. J was trimmed by 3 bases and V by 6 bases; bases with no gene match: 11. The CDR3 has 14 amino acids. Germline V lookup: CDR1 DFQATT, CDR2 SNEGSKA (reference sequence). CDR3 in amino acids: CSAHLRQGRYEQYF. The DNA of the CDR3 is TGCAGTGCCCACCTCAGACAGGGCCGCTACGAGCAGTACTTC.

The chain links TRBV6-1 to TRBJ2-1; 7 bases are a match to TRBD1. Germline V gene lookup returns CDR1 MNHNS and CDR2 SASEGT. The CDR3 totals 16 residues. V dropped 6 bases and J dropped 6; count of bases not matched to a gene: 14. The CDR3 reads CASRSPLGGSGNEQFF. The CDR3 coding sequence is TGTGCCAGCAGATCCCCGTTAGGGGGCAGCGGCAATGAGCAGTTCTTC.

The V gene is TRBV20-1, the J gene TRBJ2-3; 7 bases agree with TRBD2. Germline lookup yields CDR1 DFQATT and CDR2 SNEGSKA (reference sequence). Trimming cost V 8 bases and J 2 bases; bases outside gene matches: 4. This CDR3 has 12 residues. The DNA for the CDR3 is TGCAGTACCGGGACTAACACAGATACGCAGTATTTT. This codes for CSTGTNTDTQYF.

V is TRBV15 and J is TRBJ2-3; D gene uncertain. The V end was cut by 1 base, the J end by 4 bases, with 15 bases between. This CDR3 region has 16 residues. CDR1 and CDR2 from the germline V gene are LNHNV and YYDKDF (reference sequence). The DNA of the CDR3 is TGTGCCACCAGCAGAGGTCCCTCCGGGTGGGCAGATACGCAGTATTTT. It specifies CATSRGPSGWADTQYF.

The chain combines TRBV7-3 with TRBJ2-1; 9 nucleotides match TRBD1. Trimming removed 0 bases from V and 9 bases from J; junction bases left unmatched: 9. CDR1 SGHTA and CDR2 FQGTGA come from the germline V gene. The CDR3 runs to 16 residues. For the CDR3, the DNA is TGTGCCAGCAGCTTAACTCCGGGACAGGGAATGACTGAGCAGTTCTTC. Protein product: CASSLTPGQGMTEQFF. The variable domain in full, completed from reference TRBV7-3 and TRBJ2-1, reads GAGVSQTPSNKVTEKGKYVELRCDPISGHTALYWYRQSLGQGPEFLIYFQGTGAADDSGLPNDRFFAVRPEGSVSTLKIQRTERGDSAVYLCASSLTPGQGMTEQFFGPGTRLTVL.

This chain uses TRBV12-3 or TRBV12-4 with TRBJ2-7, with D tentatively TRBD1 or TRBD2 (5 bases each). The CDR3 extends over 14 amino acids. V was shortened by 6 bases and J by 2 bases, with 14 bases between the two germline ends. DNA for the CDR3: TGTGCCAGCAGGAGGGGCGCTGAGGCCTACGAGCAGTACTTC. Translated, it gives CASRRGAEAYEQYF.

The chain recombines TRBV27 with TRBJ2-1, with 11 bases matching TRBD1. The length of the CDR3 is 16 residues. Germline V gene sequence: CDR1 MNHEY, CDR2 SMNVEV (reference sequence). V was clipped by 8 bases and J by 4 bases; unmatched bases: 10. CDR3 sequence reads: CASGGQGGVYYNEQFF. The CDR3 DNA sequence: TGTGCCAGCGGGGGACAGGGGGGAGTGTATTACAATGAGCAGTTCTTC.

The V and J genes are TRBV7-9 and TRBJ2-7; D tentatively reads TRBD1 or TRBD2 (5 bases each). V lost 4 bases, J lost 6 bases, and 19 bases lay in between. Germline CDR1 SEHNR, CDR2 FQNEAQ (reference sequence). The CDR3 has 15 residues. CDR3 sequence reads: CASSSGLGSGFEQYF. CDR3 bases: TGTGCCAGCAGCTCAGGGCTAGGGTCGGGATTCGAGCAGTACTTC.

This chain uses TRBV4-3 with TRBJ2-2, with 10 bases matching TRBD2. Germline loops: CDR1 LGHNA, CDR2 YSLEER. This CDR3 region has 17 residues. The trim removed 4 bases at V and 2 bases at J, leaving 7 bases unmatched. DNA for the CDR3: TGCGCCAGCAGCCGACAGCTAGCGGGGGTCAACACCGGGGAGCTGTTTTTT. Translating it yields CASSRQLAGVNTGELFF.

J is TRBJ2-5 and V is TRBV30, with a weak D call TRBD2 (5 bases). Trimming took 7 bases from V and 4 from J, leaving 22 bases between them. The CDR3 is made up of 15 amino acids. Germline V lookup: CDR1 GTSNPN, CDR2 SVGIG (reference sequence). The CDR3 DNA is TGTGCCTCGACCCCCCGGGAAAGGGCTCGAGAGACCCAGTACTTC. It yields the protein CASTPRERARETQYF.

The V call is TRBV2, the J call TRBJ1-1; 7 bases map to TRBD1. The CDR3 spans 13 residues. Per the germline V gene, CDR1 is SNHLY and CDR2 is FYNNEI. V shed 2 bases, J shed 4 bases, and the junction held 1 base outside the gene matches. This CDR3 reads CASSETGVTEAFF. CDR3 bases: TGTGCCAGCAGTGAAACAGGGGTCACTGAAGCTTTCTTT. Full variable domain (missing parts from reference TRBV2 and TRBJ1-1): EPEVTQTPSHQVTQMGQEVILRCVPISNHLYFYWYRQILGQKVEFLVSFYNNEISEKSEIFDDQFSVERPDGSNFTLKIRSTKLEDSAMYFCASSETGVTEAFFGQGTRLTVV.

This rearrangement joins TRBV20-1 to TRBJ1-3; no clear D. Between the trimmed V and J ends, which lost 5 bases and 0 bases, there was a span of 8 bases. The CDR3 has 13 amino acids. Germline V gene lookup returns CDR1 DFQATT and CDR2 SNEGSKA (reference sequence). This CDR3 reads CSAYHSSGNTIYF. CDR3 sequence (DNA): TGCAGTGCTTACCACAGCTCTGGAAACACCATATATTTT.

This chain joins TRBV5-1 and TRBJ2-5, with 12 bases that match TRBD2. Germline trimming cut 0 bases from V and 2 bases from J; bases unmatched to any gene: 2. The CDR3 runs to 16 residues. The V gene's germline CDR1 is SGHRS and CDR2 YFSETQ. CDR3 amino acids: CASSLVGTSGQETQYF. CDR3 DNA sequence: TGCGCCAGCAGCTTGGTTGGGACTAGCGGGCAAGAGACCCAGTACTTC. The variable domain in full, with the rest retrieved from reference TRBV5-1 and TRBJ2-5, is KAGVTQTPRYLIKTRGQQVTLSCSPISGHRSVSWYQQTPGQGLQFLFEYFSETQRNKGNFPGRFSGRQFSNSRSEMNVSTLELGDSALYLCASSLVGTSGQETQYFGPGTRLLVL.

The chain recombines TRBV9 with TRBJ2-6, with 7 positions matching TRBD1. The CDR3 loop spans 16 amino acids. Germline loops: CDR1 SGDLS, CDR2 YYNGEE. Unmatched junction bases numbered 4, after V lost 4 bases and J lost 0 bases. The CDR3 here is CASSKTGASGANVLTF. DNA of the CDR3: TGTGCCAGCAGCAAAACAGGGGCCTCTGGGGCCAACGTCCTGACTTTC. Filled out from reference TRBV9 and TRBJ2-6, the complete variable domain reads DSGVTQTPKHLITATGQRVTLRCSPRSGDLSVYWYQQSLDQGLQFLIQYYNGEERAKGNILERFSAQQFPDLHSELNLSSLELGDSALYFCASSKTGASGANVLTFGAGSRLTVL.

The CDR3 nucleotides read TGTGCCACCAGCAGAGTGGGGAGTGCCAATAATGAAAAACTGTTTTTT. Translating gives CATSRVGSANNEKLFF. This rearrangement joins TRBV15 to TRBJ1-4; D ambiguous. Looked up from germline, CDR1 is LNHNV and CDR2 is YYDKDF (reference sequence). Trimming took off 1 base at V and 4 bases at J, with 13 bases between the two ends. CDR3 length equals 16 residues.

The V gene is TRBV15, the J gene TRBJ2-5, with 8 bases fitting TRBD2. Trimming took 5 bases from V and 5 from J; bases not matched to a gene: 7. The germline V gene has CDR1 LNHNV and CDR2 YYDKDF (reference sequence). CDR3 length equals 14 residues. In DNA, the CDR3 is TGTGCCACCAGCCGCGGGGGGCCCCAGGAGACCCAGTACTTC. Its protein is CATSRGGPQETQYF.

The rearrangement links TRBV3-1 to TRBJ1-2; no clear D. The CDR3 has 13 amino acids. The V gene's germline CDR1 is LGHDT and CDR2 YNNKEL (reference sequence). The ends were cut back, 1 base at V and 4 bases at J, with 7 bases in the middle. The CDR3 coding sequence is TGTGCCAGCAGCCAAGGAGTCCTCTATGGCTACACCTTC. This sequence encodes CASSQGVLYGYTF.

The V call is TRBV25-1, the J call TRBJ2-1, with 8 bases identical to TRBD1. CDR1 is MGHDK and CDR2 is SYGVNS in the germline V gene. With 8 bases clipped from V and 10 bases from J, the junction kept 7 bases outside the gene matches. The CDR3 extends over 12 amino acids. DNA of the CDR3: TGTGCCAGCTCAGGGGGCTCGAGAGAGCAGTTCTTC. This codes for CASSGGSREQFF.

The chain recombines TRBV20-1 with TRBJ2-1, with TRBD2 matching 15 bases. The CDR3 contains 20 residues. V lost 1 base and J lost 7; bases outside the gene matches: 17. The V gene's germline CDR1 is DFQATT and CDR2 SNEGSKA (reference sequence). The CDR3 spells CSARGVPGTSGGSGGNEQFF. DNA of the CDR3: TGCAGTGCTAGAGGAGTTCCCGGGACTAGCGGGGGGAGTGGTGGGAATGAGCAGTTCTTC.

This sequence joins TRBV9 and TRBJ2-6; the match to TRBD1 covers 9 bases. V was clipped by 0 bases and J by 0 bases; unmatched bases: 7. In germline, CDR1 is SGDLS, CDR2 YYNGEE. CDR3 length equals 19 residues. CDR3 bases: TGTGCCAGCAGCGTAGCTCCCGGGACAGGGAGCTCTGGGGCCAACGTCCTGACTTTC. It encodes CASSVAPGTGSSGANVLTF. The full variable domain, with the rest looked up from reference TRBV9 and TRBJ2-6, is DSGVTQTPKHLITATGQRVTLRCSPRSGDLSVYWYQQSLDQGLQFLIQYYNGEERAKGNILERFSAQQFPDLHSELNLSSLELGDSALYFCASSVAPGTGSSGANVLTFGAGSRLTVL.

This rearrangement joins TRBV7-2 to TRBJ1-6; D ambiguous. The V and J ends lost 1 base and 7 bases respectively, with 8 bases between them. CDR1 is SGHTA and CDR2 is FQGNSA in the germline V gene. CDR3 length: 14 residues. The CDR3 region is CASSLGTANSPLHF. CDR3 DNA sequence: TGTGCCAGCAGCTTAGGTACAGCGAATTCACCCCTCCACTTT.

This rearrangement joins TRBV10-3 to TRBJ2-3; a possible D gene is TRBD2 (6 bases). Germline V gene data show CDR1 as ENHRY and CDR2 as SYGVKD. CDR3 length equals 13 residues. The V end lost 6 bases, the J end lost 6 bases, and 13 bases lay between the germline ends. The chain's CDR3 is CAIRGRGTDTQYF. For the CDR3, the DNA is TGTGCCATCAGGGGCCGGGGGACGGATACGCAGTATTTT.

The V gene is TRBV20-1, the J gene TRBJ1-2, with D hard to call. This CDR3 spans 14 amino acids. V gave up 1 base and J gave up 4 bases, with 13 bases separating them. Looked up from germline, CDR1 is DFQATT and CDR2 is SNEGSKA (reference sequence). Here the CDR3 reads CSARGGANSYGYTF. CDR3 bases: TGCAGTGCTAGAGGGGGAGCGAACAGCTATGGCTACACCTTC.

This chain links TRBV12-3 or TRBV12-4 with TRBJ2-6; 9 bases map to TRBD1. There are 18 residues in the CDR3. After removal of 2 bases from V and 2 bases from J, the junction contained 7 bases not matched to a gene. The CDR3 is CASSLPRTGVAGANVLTF. As DNA, the CDR3 is TGTGCCAGCAGTTTACCAAGGACAGGGGTGGCTGGGGCCAACGTCCTGACTTTC.